The entry that follows covers one TCR beta chain sequence. Its target is unknown. TCRdb reprocessed the reads via MiXCR and lists one record per CDR3 protein. This sample carries some 700,000 distinct CDR3 sequences, 33% of them seen once, and the ten largest clones take 15% to 20%. This specimen comes from a study of T cell repertoires in cytomegalovirus infection. In the study overall: Public TCR beta signatures indicated both CMV infection and matching HLA type.

Looked up from germline, CDR1 is MDHEN and CDR2 is SYDVKM. There are 15 residues in the CDR3. The J segment lost 5 bases and the V segment lost 4 bases, leaving 10 bases of the junction unmatched. The source is a human donor in good health (CMV status not recorded). Some clones in this sample may be carry-over from other donors' samples. This specimen consisted of cultured PBMCs, obtained from culture after CMV antigen stimulation. The chain uses TRBV28 and TRBJ2-7; 8 nucleotides line up with TRBD1. In nucleotides, the CDR3 is TGTGCCAGCAGTTCCCGGGACAGGTCTACCCACGAGCAGTACTTC. Translation: CASSSRDRSTHEQYF.